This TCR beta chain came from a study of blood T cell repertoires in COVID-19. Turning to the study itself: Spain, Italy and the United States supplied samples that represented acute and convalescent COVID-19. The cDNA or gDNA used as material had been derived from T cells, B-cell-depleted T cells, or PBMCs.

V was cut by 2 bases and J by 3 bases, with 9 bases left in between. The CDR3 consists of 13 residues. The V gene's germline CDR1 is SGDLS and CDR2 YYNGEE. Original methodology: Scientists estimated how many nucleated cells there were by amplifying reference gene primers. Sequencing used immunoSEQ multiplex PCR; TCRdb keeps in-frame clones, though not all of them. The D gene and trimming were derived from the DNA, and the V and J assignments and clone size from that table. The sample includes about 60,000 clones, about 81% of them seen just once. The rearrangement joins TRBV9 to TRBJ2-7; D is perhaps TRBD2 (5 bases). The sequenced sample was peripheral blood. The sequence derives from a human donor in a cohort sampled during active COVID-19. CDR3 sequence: CASSVGDNYEQYF. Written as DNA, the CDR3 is TGTGCCAGCAGCGTCGGGGATAACTACGAGCAGTACTTC.